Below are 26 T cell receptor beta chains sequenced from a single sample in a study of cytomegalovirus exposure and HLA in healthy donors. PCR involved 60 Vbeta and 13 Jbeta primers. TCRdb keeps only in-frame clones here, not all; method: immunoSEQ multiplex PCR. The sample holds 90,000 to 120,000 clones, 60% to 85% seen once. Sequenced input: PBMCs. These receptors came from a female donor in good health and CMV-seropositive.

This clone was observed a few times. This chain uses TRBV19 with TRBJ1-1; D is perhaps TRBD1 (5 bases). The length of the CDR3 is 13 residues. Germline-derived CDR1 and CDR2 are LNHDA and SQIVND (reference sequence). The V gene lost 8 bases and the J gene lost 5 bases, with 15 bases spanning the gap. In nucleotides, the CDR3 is TGTGCCAGTCTCGCGGGACGGCAGACTGAAGCTTTCTTT. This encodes CASLAGRQTEAFF. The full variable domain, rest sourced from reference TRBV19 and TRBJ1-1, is DGGITQSPKYLFRKEGQNVTLSCEQNLNHDAMYWYRQDPGQGLRLIYYSQIVNDFQKGDIAEGYSVSREKKESFPLTVTSAQKNPTAFYLCASLAGRQTEAFFGQGTRLTVV.

This chain's CDR3 is CASSQDRTGQNYGYTF. In DNA, the CDR3 is TGCGCCAGCAGCCAAGATAGGACAGGGCAAAACTATGGCTACACCTTC. The rearrangement links TRBV4-3 to TRBJ1-2; 8 bases fit TRBD1. The ends lost 0 bases at V and 2 bases at J; junction bases unmatched: 5. In germline, CDR1 is LGHNA, CDR2 YSLEER. The CDR3 loop spans 16 amino acids.

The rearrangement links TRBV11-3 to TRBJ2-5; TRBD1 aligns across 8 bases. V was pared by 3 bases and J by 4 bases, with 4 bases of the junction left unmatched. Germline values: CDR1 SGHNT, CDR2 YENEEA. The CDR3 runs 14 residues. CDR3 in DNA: TGTGCCAGCAGCTTGACAGGGGATGGAGAGACCCAGTACTTC. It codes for CASSLTGDGETQYF.

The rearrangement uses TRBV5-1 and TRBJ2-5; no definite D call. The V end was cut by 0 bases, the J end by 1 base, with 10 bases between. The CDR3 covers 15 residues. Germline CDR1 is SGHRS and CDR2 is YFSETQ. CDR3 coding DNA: TGCGCCAGCAGCTTGGTTGCGGCAACCCAAGAGACCCAGTACTTC. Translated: CASSLVAATQETQYF.

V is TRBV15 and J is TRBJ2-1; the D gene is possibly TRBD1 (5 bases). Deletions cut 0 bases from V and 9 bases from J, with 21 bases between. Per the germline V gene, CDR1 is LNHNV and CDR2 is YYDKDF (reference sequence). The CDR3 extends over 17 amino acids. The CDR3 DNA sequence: TGTGCCACCAGCAGAGATTACAGGCAGGTGGGTCGTTTTGAGCAGTTCTTC. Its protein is CATSRDYRQVGRFEQFF. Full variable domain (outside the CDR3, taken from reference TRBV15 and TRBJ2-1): DAMVIQNPRYQVTQFGKPVTLSCSQTLNHNVMYWYQQKSSQAPKLLFHYYDKDFNNEADTPDNFQSRRPNTSFCFLDIRSPGLGDTAMYLCATSRDYRQVGRFEQFFGPGTRLTVL.

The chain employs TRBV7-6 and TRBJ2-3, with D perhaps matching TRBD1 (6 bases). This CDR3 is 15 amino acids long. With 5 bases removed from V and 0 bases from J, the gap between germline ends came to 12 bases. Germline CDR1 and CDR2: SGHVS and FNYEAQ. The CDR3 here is CASSRTVGSTDTQYF. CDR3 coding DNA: TGTGCCAGCAGCCGGACAGTGGGTAGCACAGATACGCAGTATTTT.

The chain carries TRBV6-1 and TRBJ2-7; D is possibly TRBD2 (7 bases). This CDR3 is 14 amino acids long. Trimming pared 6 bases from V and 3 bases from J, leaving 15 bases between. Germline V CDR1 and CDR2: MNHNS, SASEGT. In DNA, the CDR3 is TGTGCCAGCAGGAGGGGGGGGGCTGTCTACGAGCAGTACTTC. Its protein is CASRRGGAVYEQYF.

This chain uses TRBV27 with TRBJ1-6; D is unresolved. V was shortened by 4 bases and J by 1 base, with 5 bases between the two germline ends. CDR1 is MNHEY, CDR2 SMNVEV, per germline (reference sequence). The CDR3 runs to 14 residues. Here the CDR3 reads CASSSLSYNSPLHF. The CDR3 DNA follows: TGTGCCAGCAGTTCGTTATCCTATAATTCACCCCTCCACTTT.

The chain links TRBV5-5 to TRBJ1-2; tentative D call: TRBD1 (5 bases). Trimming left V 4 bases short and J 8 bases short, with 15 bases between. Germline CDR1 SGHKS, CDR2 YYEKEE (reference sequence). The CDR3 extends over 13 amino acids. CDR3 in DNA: TGTGCCAGCAGCAAGGACACTGAGAGGGGCTACACCTTC. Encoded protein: CASSKDTERGYTF.

The CDR3 here is CASSLVGQTYSGNTIYF. The DNA of the CDR3 is TGTGCCAGCAGCTTAGTGGGGCAGACCTACTCTGGAAACACCATATATTTT. This chain joins TRBV7-2 and TRBJ1-3, with a tentative D call TRBD1 (5 bases). V was clipped by 1 base and J by 0 bases, with 13 bases between them. This CDR3 has 17 amino acids. Germline CDR1 and CDR2: SGHTA and FQGNSA. The whole variable domain, remainder taken from reference TRBV7-2 and TRBJ1-3, is GAGVSQSPSNKVTEKGKDVELRCDPISGHTALYWYRQSLGQGLEFLIYFQGNSAPDKSGLPSDRFSAERTGGSVSTLTIQRTQQEDSAVYLCASSLVGQTYSGNTIYFGEGSWLTVV.

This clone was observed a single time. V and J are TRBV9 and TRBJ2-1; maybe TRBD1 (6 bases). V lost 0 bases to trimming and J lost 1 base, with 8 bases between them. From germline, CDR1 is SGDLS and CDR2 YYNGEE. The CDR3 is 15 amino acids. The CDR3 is CASSVAGASYNEQFF. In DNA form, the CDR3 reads TGTGCCAGCAGCGTAGCAGGGGCGTCCTACAATGAGCAGTTCTTC.

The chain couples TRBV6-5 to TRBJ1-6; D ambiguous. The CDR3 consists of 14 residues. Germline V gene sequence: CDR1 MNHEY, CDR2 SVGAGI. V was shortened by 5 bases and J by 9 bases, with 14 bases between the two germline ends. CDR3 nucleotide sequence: TGTGCCAGCAGTCGGGTAGCGGGCATTTCACCCCTCCACTTT. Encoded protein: CASSRVAGISPLHF.

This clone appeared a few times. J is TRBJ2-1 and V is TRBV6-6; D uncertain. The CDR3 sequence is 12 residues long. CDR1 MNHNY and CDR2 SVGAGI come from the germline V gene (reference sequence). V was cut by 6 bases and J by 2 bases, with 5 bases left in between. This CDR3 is CASSRPYNEQFF. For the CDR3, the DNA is TGTGCCAGCAGCCGTCCCTACAATGAGCAGTTCTTC.

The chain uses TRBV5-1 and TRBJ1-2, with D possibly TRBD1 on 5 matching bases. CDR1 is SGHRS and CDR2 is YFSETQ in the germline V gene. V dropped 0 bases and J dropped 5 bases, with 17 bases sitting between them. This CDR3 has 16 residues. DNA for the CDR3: TGCGCCAGCAGCTTGGCCTGGGAGGGGAGGAAGTATGGCTACACCTTC. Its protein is CASSLAWEGRKYGYTF.

Here the CDR3 DNA reads TGTGCCAGCAGCCCCGGGCAGGGCTATGGCTACACCTTC. Encoded protein: CASSPGQGYGYTF. This sequence joins TRBV9 and TRBJ1-2; D is perhaps TRBD1 (5 bases). Trimming left V 4 bases short and J 4 bases short, with 11 bases between. Germline V CDR1 and CDR2: SGDLS, YYNGEE. The length of the CDR3 is 13 residues.

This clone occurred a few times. The CDR3 bases are TGTGCCAGCAACAAGGGACAAATCTACGAGCAGTACTTC. Protein sequence: CASNKGQIYEQYF. The V gene is TRBV18, the J gene TRBJ2-7; TRBD1 is a possible D gene (6 bases). Deletions cut 8 bases from V and 3 bases from J, with 14 bases between. CDR3 size: 13 residues. The germline V gene has CDR1 KGHSH and CDR2 LQKENI.

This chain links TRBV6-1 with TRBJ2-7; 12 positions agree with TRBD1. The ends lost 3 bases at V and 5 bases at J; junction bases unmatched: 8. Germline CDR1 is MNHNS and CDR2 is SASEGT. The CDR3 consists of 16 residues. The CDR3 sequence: CASSEGQGAPPHEQYF. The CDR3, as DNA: TGTGCCAGCAGTGAGGGACAGGGGGCGCCCCCCCACGAGCAGTACTTC.

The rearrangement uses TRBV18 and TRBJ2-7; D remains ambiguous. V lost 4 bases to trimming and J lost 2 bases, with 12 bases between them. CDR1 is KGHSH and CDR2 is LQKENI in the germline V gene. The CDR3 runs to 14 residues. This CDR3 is CASSLGATTYEQYF. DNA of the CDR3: TGTGCCAGCTCACTGGGCGCAACAACCTACGAGCAGTACTTC. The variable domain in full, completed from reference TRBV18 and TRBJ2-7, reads NAGVMQNPRHLVRRRGQEARLRCSPMKGHSHVYWYRQLPEEGLKFMVYLQKENIIDESGMPKERFSAEFPKEGPSILRIQQVVRGDSAAYFCASSLGATTYEQYFGPGTRLTVT.

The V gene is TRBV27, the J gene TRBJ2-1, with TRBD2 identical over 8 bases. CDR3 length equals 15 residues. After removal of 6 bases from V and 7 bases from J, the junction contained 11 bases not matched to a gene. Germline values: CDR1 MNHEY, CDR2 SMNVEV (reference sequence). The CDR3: CASRKLAVLANEQFF. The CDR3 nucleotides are TGTGCCAGCAGGAAACTAGCGGTCCTAGCAAATGAGCAGTTCTTC.

The CDR3 coding sequence is TGCGCCAGCCACAGGGGCAATGAGCAGTTCTTC. Translated, it gives CASHRGNEQFF. The V and J genes are TRBV10-1 and TRBJ2-1; TRBD1 matches 7 bases. The CDR3 is 11 residues long. With 8 bases clipped from V and 6 bases from J, the junction kept 1 base outside the gene matches. Germline loops: CDR1 WNHNN, CDR2 SYGVQD (reference sequence).

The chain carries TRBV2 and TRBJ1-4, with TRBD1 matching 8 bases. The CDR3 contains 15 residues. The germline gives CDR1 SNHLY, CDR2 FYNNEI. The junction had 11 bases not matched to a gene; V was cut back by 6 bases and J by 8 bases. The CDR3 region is CASRSNRGEREKLFF. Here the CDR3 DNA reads TGTGCCAGCAGATCGAACAGGGGGGAACGGGAAAAACTGTTTTTT.

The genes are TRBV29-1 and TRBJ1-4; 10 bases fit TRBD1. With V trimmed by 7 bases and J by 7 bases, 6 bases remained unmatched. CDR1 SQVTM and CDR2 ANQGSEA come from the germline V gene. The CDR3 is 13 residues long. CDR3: CSGRQGAGEKLFF. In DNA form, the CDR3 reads TGCAGCGGGCGACAGGGGGCTGGTGAAAAACTGTTTTTT.

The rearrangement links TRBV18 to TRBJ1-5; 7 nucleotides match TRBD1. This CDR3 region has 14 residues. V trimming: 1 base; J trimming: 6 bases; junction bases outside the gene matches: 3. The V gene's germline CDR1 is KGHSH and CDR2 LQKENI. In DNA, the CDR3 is TGTGCCAGCTCACCACGGGACAGTTCTCAGCCCCAGCATTTT. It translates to CASSPRDSSQPQHF.

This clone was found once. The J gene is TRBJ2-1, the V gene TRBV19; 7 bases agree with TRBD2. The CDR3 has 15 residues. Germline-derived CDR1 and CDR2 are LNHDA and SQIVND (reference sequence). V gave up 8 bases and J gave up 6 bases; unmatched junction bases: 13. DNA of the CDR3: TGTGCCAGTTCCTTGGATGGGAGGGTATCCAATGAGCAGTTCTTC. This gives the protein CASSLDGRVSNEQFF.

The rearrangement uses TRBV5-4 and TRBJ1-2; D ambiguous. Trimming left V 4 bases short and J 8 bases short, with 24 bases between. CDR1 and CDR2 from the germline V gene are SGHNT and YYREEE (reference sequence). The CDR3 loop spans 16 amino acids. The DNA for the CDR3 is TGTGCCAGCAGCGGCGGGAGCACCCTTAGGTTGACGGGCTACACCTTC. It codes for CASSGGSTLRLTGYTF.

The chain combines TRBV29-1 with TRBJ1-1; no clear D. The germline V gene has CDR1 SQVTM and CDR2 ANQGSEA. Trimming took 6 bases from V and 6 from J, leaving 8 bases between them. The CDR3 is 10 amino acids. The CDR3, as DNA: TGCAGCGTAGGAGGGTCTGAAGCTTTCTTT. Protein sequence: CSVGGSEAFF.